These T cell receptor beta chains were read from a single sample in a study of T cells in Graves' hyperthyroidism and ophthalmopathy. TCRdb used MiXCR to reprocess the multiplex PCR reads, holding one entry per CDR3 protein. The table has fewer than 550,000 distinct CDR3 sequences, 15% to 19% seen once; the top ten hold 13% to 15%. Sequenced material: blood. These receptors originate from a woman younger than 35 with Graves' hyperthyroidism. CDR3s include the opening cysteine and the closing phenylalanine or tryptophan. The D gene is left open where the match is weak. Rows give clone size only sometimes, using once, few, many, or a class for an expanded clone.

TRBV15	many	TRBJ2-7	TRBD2	CATSSATSGRAYEQYF	TGTGCCACCAGCAGTGCAACTAGCGGGAGGGCCTACGAGCAGTACTTC
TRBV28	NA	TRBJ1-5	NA	CASSLSVGQPQHF	TGTGCCAGCAGTTTATCAGTAGGTCAGCCCCAGCATTTT
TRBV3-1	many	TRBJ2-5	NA	CASRALGQETQYF	TGTGCCAGCAGGGCTCTCGGCCAAGAGACCCAGTACTTC
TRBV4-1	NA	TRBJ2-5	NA	CASSQDSGQRFYGETQYF	TGCGCCAGCAGCCAAGATTCTGGACAGCGTTTTTACGGGGAGACCCAGTACTTC
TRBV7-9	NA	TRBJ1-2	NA	CASSPGISLYGYTF	TGTGCCAGCAGCCCCGGCATATCCCTTTATGGCTACACCTTC
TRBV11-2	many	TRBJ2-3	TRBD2	CASSSTSGNTDTQYF	TGTGCCAGCAGCTCCACTAGCGGTAACACAGATACGCAGTATTTT
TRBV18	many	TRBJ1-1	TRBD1	CASSQTGTGLEAFF	TGTGCCAGCTCACAGACCGGGACAGGGCTTGAAGCTTTCTTT
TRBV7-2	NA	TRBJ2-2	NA	CASSLARGSMAGELFF	TGTGCCAGCAGCTTAGCGAGGGGAAGCATGGCCGGGGAGCTGTTTTTT
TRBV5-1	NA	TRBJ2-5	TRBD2	CASSSTRLAASETQYF	TGCGCCAGCAGCTCCACCCGACTAGCGGCGTCGGAGACCCAGTACTTC
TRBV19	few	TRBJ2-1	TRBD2	CASTRGLAGGLYNEQFF	TGTGCCAGTACGAGGGGACTAGCGGGAGGGCTCTACAATGAGCAGTTCTTC
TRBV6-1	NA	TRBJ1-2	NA	CASSEAGQSGYGYTF	TGTGCCAGCAGTGAAGCGGGGCAGTCGGGCTATGGCTACACCTTC
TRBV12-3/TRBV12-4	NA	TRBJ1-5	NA	CASSFGPGGPPQHF	TGTGCCAGCAGTTTTGGCCCGGGGGGTCCGCCCCAGCATTTT
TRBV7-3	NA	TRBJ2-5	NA	CASSLPVPPSGGRGYQETQYF	TGTGCCAGCAGCTTACCTGTTCCCCCGTCCGGGGGAAGGGGGTACCAAGAGACCCAGTACTTC
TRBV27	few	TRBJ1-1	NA	CASSLSMWLTEAFF	TGTGCCAGCAGTTTATCGATGTGGTTGACTGAAGCTTTCTTT
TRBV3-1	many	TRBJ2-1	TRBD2	CASSHVKAGGDEQFF	TGTGCCAGCAGCCACGTCAAAGCGGGAGGGGATGAGCAGTTCTTC
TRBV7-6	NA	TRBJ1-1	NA	CASSLGASTEAFF	TGTGCCAGCAGCTTAGGGGCTAGCACTGAAGCTTTCTTT
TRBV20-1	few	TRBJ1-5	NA	CSAQGHRVYQPQHF	TGCAGTGCCCAAGGGCACAGGGTTTATCAGCCCCAGCATTTT
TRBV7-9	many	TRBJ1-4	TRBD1	CASSSRDRGPSNEKLFF	TGTGCCAGCAGTTCCCGGGACAGGGGGCCGTCTAATGAAAAACTGTTTTTT
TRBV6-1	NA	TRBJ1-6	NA	CASMGGAYNSPLHF	TGTGCCAGTATGGGGGGCGCCTATAATTCACCCCTCCACTTT
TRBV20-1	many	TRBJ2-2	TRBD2	CSASRLAPQSGELFF	TGCAGTGCTTCCAGACTAGCGCCGCAGTCCGGGGAGCTGTTTTTT
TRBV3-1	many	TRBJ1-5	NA	CASSSRATGPQHF	TGTGCCAGCAGCTCTCGAGCTACGGGGCCCCAGCATTTT
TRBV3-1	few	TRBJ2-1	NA	CASSQISGDEQFF	TGTGCCAGCAGCCAGATTAGTGGAGATGAGCAGTTCTTC
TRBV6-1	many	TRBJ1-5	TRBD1	CASSIIGQGLAPQHF	TGTGCCAGCAGCATTATCGGACAGGGCCTCGCGCCCCAGCATTTT
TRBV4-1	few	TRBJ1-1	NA	CASRAGVNTEAFF	TGCGCCAGCAGGGCCGGGGTGAACACTGAAGCTTTCTTT
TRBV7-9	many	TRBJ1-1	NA	CASSLASTRQITEAFF	TGTGCCAGCAGCTTAGCGAGTACTCGCCAAATCACTGAAGCTTTCTTT
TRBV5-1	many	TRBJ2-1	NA	CASSLAGPSYNEQFF	TGCGCCAGCAGCTTGGCAGGGCCCTCCTACAATGAGCAGTTCTTC
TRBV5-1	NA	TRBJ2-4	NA	CASSLDPTVAKNIQYF	TGCGCCAGCAGCTTGGACCCCACAGTAGCCAAAAACATTCAGTACTTC
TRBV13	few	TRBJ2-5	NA	CASSRFGWPTGKETQYF	TGTGCCAGCAGCAGATTTGGGTGGCCGACTGGAAAAGAGACCCAGTACTTC
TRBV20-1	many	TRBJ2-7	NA	CSARNTMGEQYF	TGCAGTGCTAGAAACACGATGGGGGAGCAGTACTTC
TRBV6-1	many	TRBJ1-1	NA	CASSEALGSSSTEAFF	TGTGCCAGCAGTGAAGCTTTAGGCAGTTCGAGCACTGAAGCTTTCTTT
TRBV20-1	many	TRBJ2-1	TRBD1	CSARDDGQGVWNEQFF	TGCAGTGCTAGAGATGACGGACAGGGGGTGTGGAATGAGCAGTTCTTC
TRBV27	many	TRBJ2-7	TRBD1	CASRPTGGPYEQYF	TGTGCCAGCAGACCGACAGGGGGACCCTACGAGCAGTACTTC
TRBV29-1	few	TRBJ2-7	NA	CSVADYAYEQYF	TGCAGCGTTGCGGACTACGCCTACGAGCAGTACTTC
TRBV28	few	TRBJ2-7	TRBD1	CASSLQQGSRYEQYF	TGTGCCAGCAGTTTACAACAGGGGAGTCGCTACGAGCAGTACTTC
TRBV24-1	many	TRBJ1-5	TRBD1	CATSEGTGGSNQPQHF	TGTGCCACCAGTGAAGGGACAGGGGGTAGCAATCAGCCCCAGCATTTT
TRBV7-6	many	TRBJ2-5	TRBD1	CASSLVGQRETQYF	TGTGCCAGCAGCTTAGTGGGACAGAGGGAGACCCAGTACTTC
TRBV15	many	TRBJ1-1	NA	CATSRDLKRNTEAFF	TGTGCCACCAGCAGAGATCTGAAGCGGAACACTGAAGCTTTCTTT
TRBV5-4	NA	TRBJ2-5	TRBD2	CASSTGLAGLEETQYF	TGTGCCAGCAGTACAGGACTAGCGGGCCTGGAAGAGACCCAGTACTTC
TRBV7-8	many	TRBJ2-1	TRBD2	CASSLVASGLYNEQFF	TGTGCCAGCAGCTTAGTGGCTAGCGGGCTTTACAATGAGCAGTTCTTC
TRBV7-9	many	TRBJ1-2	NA	CASSITAADGYTF	TGTGCCAGCAGCATAACAGCCGCTGATGGCTACACCTTC
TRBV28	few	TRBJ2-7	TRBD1	CASSKPSGTGTDEQYF	TGTGCCAGCAGCAAACCGTCCGGGACAGGGACTGACGAGCAGTACTTC
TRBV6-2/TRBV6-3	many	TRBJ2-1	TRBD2	CASSYSLRGSFLSYNEQFF	TGTGCCAGCAGTTACTCGTTGCGGGGGTCCTTTTTGTCCTACAATGAGCAGTTCTTC
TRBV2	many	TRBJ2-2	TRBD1	CASSEEGQGGELFF	TGTGCCAGCAGTGAAGAGGGACAGGGCGGGGAGCTGTTTTTT
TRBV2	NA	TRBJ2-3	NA	CASSEDKGDTQYF	TGTGCCAGCAGTGAAGACAAAGGGGATACGCAGTATTTT
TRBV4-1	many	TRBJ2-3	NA	CASSHEAAHTDTQYF	TGCGCCAGCAGCCACGAAGCGGCCCACACAGATACGCAGTATTTT
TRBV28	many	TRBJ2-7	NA	CASSNLPGSSYEQYF	TGTGCCAGCAGCAATCTCCCCGGGAGCTCCTACGAGCAGTACTTC
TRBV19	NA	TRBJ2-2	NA	CASMGPRPGELFF	TGTGCCAGTATGGGACCACGCCCCGGGGAGCTGTTTTTT
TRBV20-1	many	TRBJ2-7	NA	CSAREGTTSYYEQYF	TGCAGTGCTAGAGAGGGGACGACCAGTTACTACGAGCAGTACTTC
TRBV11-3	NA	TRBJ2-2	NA	CASSLEGDTGELFF	TGTGCCAGCAGCTTAGAGGGTGACACCGGGGAGCTGTTTTTT
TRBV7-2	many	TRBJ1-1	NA	CASSLGLKNTEAFF	TGTGCCAGCAGCTTAGGCCTTAAAAACACTGAAGCTTTCTTT
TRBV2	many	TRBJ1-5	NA	CASSEEGNNQPQHF	TGTGCCAGCAGTGAGGAGGGGAACAATCAGCCCCAGCATTTT
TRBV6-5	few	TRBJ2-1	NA	CASSYSAGQLNEQFF	TGTGCCAGCAGTTACTCGGCTGGACAGCTCAATGAGCAGTTCTTC
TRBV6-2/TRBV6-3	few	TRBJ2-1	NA	CASSPLPGYNEQFF	TGTGCCAGCAGTCCTCTCCCCGGGTACAATGAGCAGTTCTTC
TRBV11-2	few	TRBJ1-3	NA	CASRRGGGDGTGNTIYF	TGTGCCAGCAGGCGAGGTGGAGGGGACGGAACTGGAAACACCATATATTTT
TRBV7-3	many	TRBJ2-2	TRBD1	CASSSGQGAMGELFF	TGTGCCAGCAGCTCGGGACAGGGGGCTATGGGGGAGCTGTTTTTT
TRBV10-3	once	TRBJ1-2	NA	CAISDKGTHGYTF	TGTGCCATCAGTGATAAGGGGACCCATGGCTACACCTTC
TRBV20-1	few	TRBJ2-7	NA	CSARDGGRSEQYF	TGCAGTGCTAGAGATGGAGGGAGGAGCGAGCAGTACTTC
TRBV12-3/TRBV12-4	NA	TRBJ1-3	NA	CASSLVGGAGSGNTIYF	TGTGCCAGCAGTTTAGTAGGAGGGGCCGGCTCTGGAAACACCATATATTTT
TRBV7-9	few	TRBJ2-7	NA	CASSPVGGLSYEQYF	TGTGCCAGCAGCCCCGTGGGGGGCCTCTCCTACGAGCAGTACTTC